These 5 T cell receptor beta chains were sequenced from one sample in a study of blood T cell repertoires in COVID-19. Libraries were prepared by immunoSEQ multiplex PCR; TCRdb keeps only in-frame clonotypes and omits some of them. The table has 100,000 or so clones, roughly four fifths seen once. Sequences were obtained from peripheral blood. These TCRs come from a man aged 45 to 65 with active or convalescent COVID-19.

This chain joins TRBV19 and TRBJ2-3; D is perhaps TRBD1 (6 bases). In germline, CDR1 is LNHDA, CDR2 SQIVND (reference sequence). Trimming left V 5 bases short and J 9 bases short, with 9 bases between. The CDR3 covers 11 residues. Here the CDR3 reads CASSSGDTQYF. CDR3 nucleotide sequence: TGTGCCAGTAGTTCAGGGGACACGCAGTATTTT.

CDR3 region: CASSLAAGAPGEAFF. The CDR3 region has the DNA TGCGCCAGCAGCTTGGCCGCGGGGGCGCCGGGTGAAGCTTTCTTT. This rearrangement joins TRBV5-1 to TRBJ1-1; the D gene is possibly TRBD1 (6 bases). CDR1 and CDR2 from the germline V gene are SGHRS and YFSETQ. V lost 0 bases and J 7 bases, leaving 16 bases between the germline ends. The CDR3 loop spans 15 amino acids.

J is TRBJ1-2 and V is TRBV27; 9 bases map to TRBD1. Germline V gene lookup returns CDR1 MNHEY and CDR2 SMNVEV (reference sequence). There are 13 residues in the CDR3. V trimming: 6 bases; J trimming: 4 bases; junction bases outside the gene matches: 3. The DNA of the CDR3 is TGTGCCAGCAGACCGGACAGGGGCTATGGCTACACCTTC. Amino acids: CASRPDRGYGYTF.

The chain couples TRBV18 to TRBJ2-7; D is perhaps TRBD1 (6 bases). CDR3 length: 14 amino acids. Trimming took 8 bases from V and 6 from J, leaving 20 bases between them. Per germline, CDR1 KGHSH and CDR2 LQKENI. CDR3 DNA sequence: TGTGCCAGCACCCAGACAGGCGTCTCCCTCGAGCAGTACTTC. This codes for CASTQTGVSLEQYF.

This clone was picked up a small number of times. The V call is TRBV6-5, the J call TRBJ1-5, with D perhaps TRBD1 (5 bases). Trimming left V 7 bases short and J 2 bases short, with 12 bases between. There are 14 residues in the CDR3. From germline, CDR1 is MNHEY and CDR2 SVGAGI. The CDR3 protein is CASTDGRGNQPQHF. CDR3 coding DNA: TGTGCCAGCACCGACGGCAGGGGCAATCAGCCCCAGCATTTT.